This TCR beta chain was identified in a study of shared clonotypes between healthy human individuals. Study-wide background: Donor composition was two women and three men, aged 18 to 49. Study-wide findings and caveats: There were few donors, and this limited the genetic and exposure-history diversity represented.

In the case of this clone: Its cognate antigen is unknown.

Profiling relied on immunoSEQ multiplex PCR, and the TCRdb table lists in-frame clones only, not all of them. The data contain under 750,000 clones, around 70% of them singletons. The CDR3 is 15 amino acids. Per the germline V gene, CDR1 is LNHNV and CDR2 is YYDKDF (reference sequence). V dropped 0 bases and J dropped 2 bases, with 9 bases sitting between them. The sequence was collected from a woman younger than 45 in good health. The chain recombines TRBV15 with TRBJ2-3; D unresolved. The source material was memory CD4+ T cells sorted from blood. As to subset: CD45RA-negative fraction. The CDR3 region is CATSREWSTTDTQYF. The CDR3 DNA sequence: TGTGCCACCAGCAGAGAATGGTCCACCACAGATACGCAGTATTTT.